This is a list of T cell receptor beta chains from one sample in a study of OX40 agonist ivuxolimab in advanced cancers. Here immunoSEQ multiplex PCR was the method, and the copy in TCRdb shows in-frame clones only, minus some. The sample carries tens of thousands of clones, 83% recorded once. Sequences were derived from CD4+ or CD8+ T cells sorted from blood, sampled in a trial of the OX40 agonist ivuxolimab. The receptor set was obtained from an adult with an advanced solid tumor such as melanoma, head and neck, liver or kidney cancer. CDR3s include the opening cysteine and the closing phenylalanine or tryptophan. The order of the fields is J gene, V gene, CDR3 length, D gene, clone size, CDR3 protein, CDR3 DNA. D genes are given only for firm matches. For some rows the clone size is stated as once, few or many, or as a class when expanded; others skip it.

j_gene: TRBJ2-1; v_gene: TRBV6-5; len: 13; d_gene: TRBD2; abundance: -; CDR3aa: CASKDSGSNEQFF; CDR3nt: TGTGCCAGCAAAGATAGCGGGTCAAATGAGCAGTTCTTC
j_gene: TRBJ2-6; v_gene: TRBV7-2; len: 14; d_gene: -; abundance: -; CDR3aa: CASQLSSGANVLTF; CDR3nt: TGTGCCAGCCAACTCTCTTCTGGGGCCAACGTCCTGACTTTC
j_gene: TRBJ2-7; v_gene: TRBV14; len: 14; d_gene: -; abundance: -; CDR3aa: CASSQWDGSYEQYF; CDR3nt: TGTGCCAGCAGCCAATGGGACGGATCCTACGAGCAGTACTTC
j_gene: TRBJ2-5; v_gene: TRBV18; len: 13; d_gene: -; abundance: once; CDR3aa: CASSRDSQETQYF; CDR3nt: TGTGCCAGCTCGCGGGACAGTCAAGAGACCCAGTACTTC
j_gene: TRBJ2-6; v_gene: TRBV5-4; len: 14; d_gene: -; abundance: -; CDR3aa: CASSSSSGANVLTF; CDR3nt: TGTGCCAGCAGCAGTAGCTCTGGGGCCAACGTCCTGACTTTC
j_gene: TRBJ2-7; v_gene: TRBV28; len: 15; d_gene: -; abundance: -; CDR3aa: CASSLSTLSSYEQYF; CDR3nt: TGTGCCAGCAGTTTATCGACTTTGAGCTCCTACGAGCAGTACTTC
j_gene: TRBJ1-2; v_gene: TRBV10-1; len: 15; d_gene: TRBD1; abundance: -; CDR3aa: CASMKTGGDFYGYTF; CDR3nt: TGCGCCAGCATGAAGACAGGGGGCGACTTCTATGGCTACACCTTC
j_gene: TRBJ2-3; v_gene: TRBV5-4; len: 15; d_gene: TRBD2; abundance: -; CDR3aa: CASSLTSGSTDTQYF; CDR3nt: TGTGCCAGCAGCCTTACTAGCGGAAGCACAGATACGCAGTATTTT
j_gene: TRBJ1-5; v_gene: TRBV15; len: 15; d_gene: -; abundance: -; CDR3aa: CATSRVPPWGQPQHF; CDR3nt: TGTGCCACCAGCAGAGTACCACCCTGGGGTCAGCCCCAGCATTTT
j_gene: TRBJ1-3; v_gene: TRBV5-1; len: 16; d_gene: -; abundance: once; CDR3aa: CASRPESLRRGNTIYF; CDR3nt: TGCGCCAGCAGGCCCGAGTCCCTCCGACGGGGAAACACCATATATTTT
j_gene: TRBJ1-4; v_gene: TRBV7-9; len: 11; d_gene: -; abundance: few; CDR3aa: CASGRSEKLFF; CDR3nt: TGTGCCAGCGGTAGGAGTGAAAAACTGTTTTTT
j_gene: TRBJ2-5; v_gene: TRBV2; len: 12; d_gene: TRBD2; abundance: -; CDR3aa: CASSGLAETQYF; CDR3nt: TGTGCCAGCAGTGGACTAGCTGAGACCCAGTACTTC
j_gene: TRBJ2-5; v_gene: TRBV28; len: 17; d_gene: TRBD1; abundance: once; CDR3aa: CASRGAMGTATQETQYF; CDR3nt: TGTGCCAGCAGAGGGGCGATGGGGACAGCCACCCAAGAGACCCAGTACTTC
j_gene: TRBJ2-3; v_gene: TRBV7-3; len: 16; d_gene: TRBD1; abundance: few; CDR3aa: CASSLNPGQSGDTQYF; CDR3nt: TGTGCCAGCAGCCTGAATCCGGGACAGTCCGGAGATACGCAGTATTTT
j_gene: TRBJ2-7; v_gene: TRBV6-5; len: 13; d_gene: -; abundance: -; CDR3aa: CASGRGVAYEQYF; CDR3nt: TGTGCCAGCGGGCGCGGGGTTGCCTACGAGCAGTACTTC
j_gene: TRBJ2-1; v_gene: TRBV5-1; len: 16; d_gene: TRBD2; abundance: -; CDR3aa: CASSLSRTSGDNEQFF; CDR3nt: TGCGCCAGCAGCTTGTCCCGGACTAGCGGGGACAATGAGCAGTTCTTC
j_gene: TRBJ2-7; v_gene: TRBV4-2; len: 16; d_gene: -; abundance: -; CDR3aa: CASSQVGQLQPYEQYF; CDR3nt: TGTGCCAGCAGCCAAGTGGGACAACTTCAACCCTACGAGCAGTACTTC
j_gene: TRBJ1-2; v_gene: TRBV6-1; len: 13; d_gene: -; abundance: -; CDR3aa: CASRVTGNYGYTF; CDR3nt: TGTGCCAGCAGAGTAACAGGGAACTATGGCTACACCTTC